These 10 T cell receptor beta chains originate from one sample sequenced in a study of T cells in localized non-small cell lung cancer. TCRdb's copy holds only in-frame clones and misses some; the assay was immunoSEQ multiplex PCR. The data show approximately 72,000 clones, 84% seen once. This material consisted of peripheral blood, taken before any cancer treatment. The receptors were gathered from a female donor over 55 with stage I lung adenocarcinoma.

The chain recombines TRBV11-3 with TRBJ2-5; D might be TRBD1 or TRBD2, each matching 6 bases. Looked up from germline, CDR1 is SGHNT and CDR2 is YENEEA. The CDR3 has 13 residues. V gave up 5 bases and J gave up 5 bases, with 12 bases separating them. CDR3 sequence reads: CASSRGQVETQYF. CDR3 coding DNA: TGTGCCAGCAGCCGGGGGCAGGTGGAGACCCAGTACTTC.

The V call is TRBV6-5, the J call TRBJ2-5; 8 bases align to TRBD1. The J call may be in error: the DNA end matches TRBJ2-7 better. Per germline, CDR1 MNHEY and CDR2 SVGAGI. This CDR3 spans 14 amino acids. CDR3 DNA: TGTGCCAGCGGCACAGGGGGGAGCTCCTACGAGCAGTACTTC. This codes for CASGTGGSSYEQYF.

The V call is TRBV30, the J call TRBJ1-5; a weak D match, TRBD1 (5 bases). This CDR3 has 12 residues. Between the trimmed V and J ends, which lost 2 bases and 7 bases, there was a span of 9 bases. Germline CDR1 GTSNPN, CDR2 SVGIG (reference sequence). The DNA for the CDR3 is TGTGCCTGGAGTATGGGGGAACAGCCCCAGCATTTT. Amino acids: CAWSMGEQPQHF.

This sequence joins TRBV11-2 and TRBJ2-2, with D unclear. Germline V gene data show CDR1 as SGHAT and CDR2 as FQNNGV. Trimming took 5 bases from V and 5 from J, leaving 12 bases between them. This CDR3 spans 14 amino acids. The CDR3 DNA follows: TGTGCCAGCAGCCCCACATGGGTAACCGGGGAGCTGTTTTTT. It codes for CASSPTWVTGELFF.

V gene TRBV2 combines with J gene TRBJ2-1; 10 positions agree with TRBD2. The CDR3 covers 16 residues. The V segment lost 6 bases and the J segment 2 bases; nucleotides outside the gene matches: 7. Germline assignment: CDR1 SNHLY and CDR2 FYNNEI. In DNA, the CDR3 is TGTGCCAGCAGCTACTTAGCGGGAGGTCCCTACAATGAGCAGTTCTTC. As protein: CASSYLAGGPYNEQFF. The complete variable domain, with remaining parts taken from reference TRBV2 and TRBJ2-1, reads EPEVTQTPSHQVTQMGQEVILRCVPISNHLYFYWYRQILGQKVEFLVSFYNNEISEKSEIFDDQFSVERPDGSNFTLKIRSTKLEDSAMYFCASSYLAGGPYNEQFFGPGTRLTVL.

As to this clone: The junction departs from the called germline gene at one end, perhaps through a read error. The chain employs TRBV7-7 and TRBJ2-1, with D possibly TRBD2 on 6 matching bases. Germline V gene lookup returns CDR1 SSHAT and CDR2 FNYEAQ (reference sequence). The length of the CDR3 is 13 residues. CDR3 sequence: CASSPGLINEQFF. CDR3 coding DNA: TGTGCTAGCAGCCCGGGACTCATCAATGAGCAGTTCTTC.

This clone was counted once. The genes are TRBV4-2 and TRBJ1-3; D is possibly TRBD1 (5 bases). V gave up 6 bases and J gave up 0 bases, with 12 bases separating them. This CDR3 is 15 amino acids long. From germline, CDR1 is LGHNA and CDR2 YNFKEQ. This CDR3 is CASSRGGSSGNTIYF. The CDR3 bases are TGTGCCAGCAGTCGGGGGGGGAGCTCTGGAAACACCATATATTTT.

The gene calls are TRBV5-1 and TRBJ2-1, with a possible D match to TRBD2 (6 bases). With 6 bases removed from V and 3 bases from J, the gap between germline ends came to 16 bases. The germline gives CDR1 SGHRS, CDR2 YFSETQ. The CDR3 contains 15 residues. CDR3 nucleotide sequence: TGCGCCAGCACCGGAGGAGAGGACTACTACAATGAGCAGTTCTTC. It is translated as CASTGGEDYYNEQFF.

The chain uses TRBV7-9 and TRBJ1-4; a weak D match, TRBD1 (5 bases). The V end lost 5 bases, the J end lost 11 bases, and 18 bases lay between the germline ends. The CDR3 contains 14 residues. CDR1 SEHNR and CDR2 FQNEAQ come from the germline V gene (reference sequence). The DNA for the CDR3 is TGTGCCAGCAGCCGCTTCAAAGGGGTGGGGAAACTGTTTTTT. As protein: CASSRFKGVGKLFF. Full variable domain (outside the CDR3, taken from reference TRBV7-9 and TRBJ1-4): DTGVSQNPRHKITKRGQNVTFRCDPISEHNRLYWYRQTLGQGPEFLTYFQNEAQLEKSRLLSDRFSAERPKGSFSTLEIQRTEQGDSAMYLCASSRFKGVGKLFFGSGTQLSVL.

This clone was seen only a few times. The rearrangement links TRBV28 to TRBJ2-7, with TRBD2 identical over 7 bases. This CDR3 is 14 amino acids long. The V gene end was trimmed by 10 bases and the J gene end by 4 bases; junction bases not matched to a gene: 13. The V gene's germline CDR1 is MDHEN and CDR2 SYDVKM. The CDR3 region is CATLGGTSRYEQYF. CDR3 in DNA: TGTGCCACCCTGGGGGGGACGTCCCGTTACGAGCAGTACTTC.